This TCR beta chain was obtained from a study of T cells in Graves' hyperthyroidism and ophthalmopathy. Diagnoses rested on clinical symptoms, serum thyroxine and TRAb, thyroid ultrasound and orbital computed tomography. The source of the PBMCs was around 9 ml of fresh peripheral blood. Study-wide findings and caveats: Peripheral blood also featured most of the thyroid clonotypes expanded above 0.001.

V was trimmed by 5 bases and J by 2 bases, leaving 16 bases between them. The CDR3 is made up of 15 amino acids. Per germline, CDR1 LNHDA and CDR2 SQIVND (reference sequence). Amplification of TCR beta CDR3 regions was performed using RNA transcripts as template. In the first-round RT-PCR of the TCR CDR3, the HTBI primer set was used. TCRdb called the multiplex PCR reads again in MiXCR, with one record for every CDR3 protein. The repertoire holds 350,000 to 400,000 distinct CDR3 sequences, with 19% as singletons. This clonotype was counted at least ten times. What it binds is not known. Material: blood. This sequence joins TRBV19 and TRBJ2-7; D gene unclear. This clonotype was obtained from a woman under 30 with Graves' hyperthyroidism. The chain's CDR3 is CASSLEYLTTYEQYF. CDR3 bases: TGTGCCAGTAGTCTCGAATACTTGACGACCTACGAGCAGTACTTC.